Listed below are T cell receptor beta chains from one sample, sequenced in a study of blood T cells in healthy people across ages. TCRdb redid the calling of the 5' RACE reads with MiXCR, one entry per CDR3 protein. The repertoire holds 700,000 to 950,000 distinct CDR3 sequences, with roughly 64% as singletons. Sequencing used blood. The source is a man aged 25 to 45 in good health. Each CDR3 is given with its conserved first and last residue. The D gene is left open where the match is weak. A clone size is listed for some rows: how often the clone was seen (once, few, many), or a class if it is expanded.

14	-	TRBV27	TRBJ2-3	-	TGTGCCAGCAGTTCCGGGACTTGGGCAGATACGCAGTATTTT	CASSSGTWADTQYF
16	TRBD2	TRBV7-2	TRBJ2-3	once	TGTGCCAGCAGCTGGTCCTTTAGCGGGGCAATAGATACGCAGTATTTT	CASSWSFSGAIDTQYF
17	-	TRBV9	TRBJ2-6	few	TGTGCCAGCAGCAACGCTCGGACCTTCTCTGGGGCCAACGTCCTGACTTTC	CASSNARTFSGANVLTF
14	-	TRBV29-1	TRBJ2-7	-	TGCAGCGTCCCGCGGGGTGAGGGCCCCTACGAGCAGTACTTC	CSVPRGEGPYEQYF
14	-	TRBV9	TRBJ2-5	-	TGTGCCAGCAGCGCCTCTAGTGCCGTCGAGACCCAGTACTTC	CASSASSAVETQYF
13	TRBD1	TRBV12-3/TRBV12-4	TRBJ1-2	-	TGTGCCAGCAGGGAACAGGGGATGGATGGCTACACCTTC	CASREQGMDGYTF
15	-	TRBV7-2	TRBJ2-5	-	TGTGCCAGCAGCTTAGTCCGTAGGGGCGGAGAGACCCAGTACTTC	CASSLVRRGGETQYF
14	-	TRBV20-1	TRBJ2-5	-	TGCAGTGCTAGACAGGCCCCGTGGGCAGAGACCCAGTACTTC	CSARQAPWAETQYF
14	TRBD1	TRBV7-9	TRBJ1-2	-	TGTGCCAGCAGTAGCCGGACAGGGGGGTGGGGCTACACCTTC	CASSSRTGGWGYTF
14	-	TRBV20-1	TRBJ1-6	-	TGCAGTGCTAGGCCTGGTTCCTATAATTCACCCCTCCACTTT	CSARPGSYNSPLHF
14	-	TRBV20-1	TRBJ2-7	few	TGCAGTGCCAACCCCCCTCGGGTCTCCTACGAGCAGTACTTC	CSANPPRVSYEQYF
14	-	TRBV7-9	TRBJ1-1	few	TGTGCCAGCAGTTCGAGGGGTTCGAACACTGAAGCTTTCTTT	CASSSRGSNTEAFF
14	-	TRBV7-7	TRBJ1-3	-	TGTGCTAGCAGCTTTGACGGACCTCGTCGAACCATATATTTT	CASSFDGPRRTIYF
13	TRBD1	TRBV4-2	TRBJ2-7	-	TGTGCCAGCAGCCAAGATACAGGGGAAGAGCAGTACTTC	CASSQDTGEEQYF
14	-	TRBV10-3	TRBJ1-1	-	TGTGCCATCAGTGCCGTGGATGCGAACACTGAAGCTTTCTTT	CAISAVDANTEAFF
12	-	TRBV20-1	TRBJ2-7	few	TGCAGTGCTAGAGAAGGGAGGTACGAGCAGTACTTC	CSAREGRYEQYF
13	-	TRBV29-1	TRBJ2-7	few	TGCAGCGCCAACCTGGGGGATGACTACGAGCAGTACTTC	CSANLGDDYEQYF
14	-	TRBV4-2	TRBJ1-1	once	TGTGCCAGCAGCCTAGGACTTGGGAACACTGAAGCTTTCTTT	CASSLGLGNTEAFF
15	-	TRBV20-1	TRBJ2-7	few	TGCAGTGCCAGACCCTCACAGGGTGGTTCCTACGAGCAGTACTTC	CSARPSQGGSYEQYF
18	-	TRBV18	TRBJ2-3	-	TGTGCCAGCTCACCACCGGCTTTTGGCAGTCTCCACGCAGATACGCAGTATTTT	CASSPPAFGSLHADTQYF
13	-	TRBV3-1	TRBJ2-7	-	TGTGCCAGCAGCCACGAAGGAAGGATGTTGCAGTACTTC	CASSHEGRMLQYF
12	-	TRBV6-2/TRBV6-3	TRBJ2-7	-	TGTGCCACAAGCTTGAGGGATTGCGAGCAGTACTTC	CATSLRDCEQYF
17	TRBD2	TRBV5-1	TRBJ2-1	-	TGCGCCAGCAGCCTGCTCTTAGCGGGAGGGCCATCCAATGAGCAGTTCTTC	CASSLLLAGGPSNEQFF
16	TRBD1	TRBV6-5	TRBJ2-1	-	TGTGCCAGCAGTACACACTCAGGGGGTTCCTACAATGAGCAGTTCTTC	CASSTHSGGSYNEQFF
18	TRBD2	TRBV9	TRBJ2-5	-	TGTGCCAGCAGCGCCCTCGGGACTAGCGGGAGGGCCATCGGGACCCAGTACTTC	CASSALGTSGRAIGTQYF
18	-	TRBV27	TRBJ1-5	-	TGTGCCAGCAGTTTATGGGGGGCCGGACGGAACCTAAATCAGCCCCAGCATTTT	CASSLWGAGRNLNQPQHF
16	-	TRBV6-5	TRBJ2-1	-	TGTGCCAGCACTACAACAGGGCCCTTACCGTACAATGAGCAGTTCTTC	CASTTTGPLPYNEQFF
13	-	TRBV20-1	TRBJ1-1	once	TGCAGTGCTAGTAACTTCGAGGCGGCTGAAGCTTTCTTT	CSASNFEAAEAFF
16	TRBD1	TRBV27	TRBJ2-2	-	TGTGCCAGCCGCCTCTTTCCCCCAACAGGGGCCGGGGAGCTGTTTTTT	CASRLFPPTGAGELFF
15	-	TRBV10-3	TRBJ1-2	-	TGTGCCATCAGTGAGTCCGCTGCAGGGGTATGGGGCTACACCTTC	CAISESAAGVWGYTF
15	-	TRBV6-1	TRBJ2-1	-	TGTGCCAGCAGTGCCCCGGGGGCAGGGGCCAATGAGCAGTTCTTC	CASSAPGAGANEQFF
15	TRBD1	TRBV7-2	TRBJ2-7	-	TGTGCCAGCAGCCAAGCCGGGACAGGGTCCCACGAGCAGTACTTC	CASSQAGTGSHEQYF
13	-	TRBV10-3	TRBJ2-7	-	TGTGCCATCAGTGAACGGCCTCCCTACGAGCAGTACTTC	CAISERPPYEQYF
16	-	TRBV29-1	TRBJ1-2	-	TGCAGCGTTTCCCCATTTGGTCGGCAGGGCTCGAATGGCTACACCTTC	CSVSPFGRQGSNGYTF
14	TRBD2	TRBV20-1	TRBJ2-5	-	TGCAGTGCTCCAGCCGGGGGGAACCAAGAGACCCAGTACTTC	CSAPAGGNQETQYF
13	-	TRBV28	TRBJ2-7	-	TGTGCCAGCAGCCCCATTGGGACCTACGAGCAGTACTTC	CASSPIGTYEQYF
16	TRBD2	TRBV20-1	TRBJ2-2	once	TGCAGTGCTAGAGACGCCTCTAGCGGGATCACCGGGGAGCTGTTTTTT	CSARDASSGITGELFF
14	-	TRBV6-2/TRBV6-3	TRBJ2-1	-	TGTGCCAGCAGTTATGATTCTAGGGTAGGAGAGCAGTTCTTC	CASSYDSRVGEQFF
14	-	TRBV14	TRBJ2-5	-	TGTGCCAGCAGCAGGGACCAAGCGGTCCAGACCCAGTACTTC	CASSRDQAVQTQYF
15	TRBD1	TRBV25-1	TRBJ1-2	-	TGTGCCAGCAGCGAGGGGGGACAGCTAAACTATGGCTACACCTTC	CASSEGGQLNYGYTF
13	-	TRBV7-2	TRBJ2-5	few	TGTGCCAGCAGCTTAGTAGAGTCAGAGACCCAGTACTTC	CASSLVESETQYF
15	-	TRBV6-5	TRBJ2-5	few	TGTGCCAGCAGTTGGGGCGGGGCAGAACAAGAGACCCAGTACTTC	CASSWGGAEQETQYF
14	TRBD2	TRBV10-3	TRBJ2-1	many	TGTGCCATCAGTGATACCGGACTAGCCACTGAGCAGTTCTTC	CAISDTGLATEQFF
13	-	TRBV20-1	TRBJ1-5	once	TGCAGTGCTAGAAGGGACGTTAATCAGCCCCAGCATTTT	CSARRDVNQPQHF
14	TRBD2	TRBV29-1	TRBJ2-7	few	TGCAGCGCCGGTGGGACTAGCGGGAGCAACGAGCAGTACTTC	CSAGGTSGSNEQYF
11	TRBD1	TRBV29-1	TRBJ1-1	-	TGCAGCGTGGACAGGGGGCTTTCGGCTTTCTTT	CSVDRGLSAFF